The following is a TCR beta chain sequence with its context. The data stem from a study of blood T cell repertoires in COVID-19. Across the whole study: Samples representing acute and convalescent COVID-19 were sourced from the United States, Italy and Spain. The cDNA or gDNA used as material had been derived from T cells, B-cell-depleted T cells, or PBMCs.

In the original analysis: Estimation of nucleated cell counts relied on the amplification of reference gene primers. Sequencing used immunoSEQ multiplex PCR; TCRdb keeps in-frame clones, though not all of them. D and trimming were read from the DNA, whereas the V and J calls and clone size are those reported in that table. The sample records tens of thousands of clones, about 75% being singletons. Trimming at V came to 6 bases and at J to 7 bases, leaving 6 bases not matched to a gene. This CDR3 spans 14 amino acids. Germline V gives CDR1 MNHEY, CDR2 SMNVEV (reference sequence). This rearrangement joins TRBV27 to TRBJ1-6, with 7 bases fitting TRBD1. This receptor was obtained from a man aged 70-80 years with active or convalescent COVID-19. The sample taken for sequencing was peripheral blood. The CDR3 reads CASRQGVENSPLHF. In nucleotides, the CDR3 is TGTGCCAGCAGGCAGGGGGTCGAGAATTCACCCCTCCACTTT.